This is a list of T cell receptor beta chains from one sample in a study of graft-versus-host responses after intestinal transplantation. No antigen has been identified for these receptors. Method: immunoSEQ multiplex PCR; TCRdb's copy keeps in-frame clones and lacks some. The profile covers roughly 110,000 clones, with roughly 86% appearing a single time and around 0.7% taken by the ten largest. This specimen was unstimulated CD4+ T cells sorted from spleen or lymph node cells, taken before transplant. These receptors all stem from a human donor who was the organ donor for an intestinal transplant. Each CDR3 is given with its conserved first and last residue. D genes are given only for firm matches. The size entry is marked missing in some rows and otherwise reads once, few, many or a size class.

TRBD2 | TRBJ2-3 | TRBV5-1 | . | TGCGCCAGCAGCTTGCGGGGACTAGCGGGGGGCACAGATACGCAGTATTTT | CASSLRGLAGGTDTQYF
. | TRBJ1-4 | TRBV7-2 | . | TGTGCCAGCAGTAAGACCCAGGGGACTAATGAAAAACTGTTTTTT | CASSKTQGTNEKLFF
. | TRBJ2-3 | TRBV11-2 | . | TGTGCCAGCAGCTTAGCGGACCTCACAGATACGCAGTATTTT | CASSLADLTDTQYF
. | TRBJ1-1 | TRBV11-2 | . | TGTGCCAGCAGCTTACATTCAGGGGAGGGGAACACTGAAGCTTTCTTT | CASSLHSGEGNTEAFF
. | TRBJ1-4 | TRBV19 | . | TGTGCCAGTATGCAGACGGCAACTAATGAAAAACTGTTTTTT | CASMQTATNEKLFF
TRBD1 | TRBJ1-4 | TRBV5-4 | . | TGTGCCAGCAGCTGGGACAGGGTAGGGAATGAAAAACTGTTTTTT | CASSWDRVGNEKLFF
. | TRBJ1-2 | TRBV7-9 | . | TGTGCCAGCAGCTTAGGGACGCTTGTGTCTTATGGCTACACCTTC | CASSLGTLVSYGYTF
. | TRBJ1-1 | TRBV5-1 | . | TGCGCCAGCAGCTTGGCCAATCGGAACACTGAAGCTTTCTTT | CASSLANRNTEAFF
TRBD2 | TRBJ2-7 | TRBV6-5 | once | TGTGCCAGCAAACCCGGACTAGCGCGACACTACGAGCAGTACTTC | CASKPGLARHYEQYF
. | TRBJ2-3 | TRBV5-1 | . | TGCGCCAGCAGCTTGGTGGACCTAACAGATACGCAGTATTTT | CASSLVDLTDTQYF
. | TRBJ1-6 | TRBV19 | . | TGTGCCAGTAGTGAGTATAGTTCACCCCTCCACTTT | CASSEYSSPLHF
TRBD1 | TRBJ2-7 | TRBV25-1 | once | TGTGCCAGCAGTGGAGACAGGGGGCAATACGAGCAGTACTTC | CASSGDRGQYEQYF
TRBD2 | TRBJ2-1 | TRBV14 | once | TGTGCCAGCAGCCCGGGGTTCTTAGCGGGGTCCTACAATGAGCAGTTCTTC | CASSPGFLAGSYNEQFF
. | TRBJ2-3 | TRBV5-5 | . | TGTGCCAGCAGCCCGTCGACAGATACGCAGTATTTT | CASSPSTDTQYF
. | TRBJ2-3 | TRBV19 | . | TGTGCCAGTAGTATCGACCAATACACAGATACGCAGTATTTT | CASSIDQYTDTQYF
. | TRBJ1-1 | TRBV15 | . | TGTGCCACCAGCAAGTTACTCCCGAGACACACTGAAGCTTTCTTT | CATSKLLPRHTEAFF
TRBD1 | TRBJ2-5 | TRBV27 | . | TGTGCCAGCAGTTTATTGACAGGGAAAGAGACCCAGTACTTC | CASSLLTGKETQYF
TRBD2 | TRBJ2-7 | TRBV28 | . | TGTGCCAGCAGTTTTCCAGCGGGAGGATGGTACGAGCAGTACTTC | CASSFPAGGWYEQYF
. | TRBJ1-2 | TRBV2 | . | TGTGCCAGCAGGAGGGATAACTATGGCTACACCTTC | CASRRDNYGYTF
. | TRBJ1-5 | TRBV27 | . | TGTGCCAGCAGATTACAGGGAAGCAATCAGCCCCAGCATTTT | CASRLQGSNQPQHF
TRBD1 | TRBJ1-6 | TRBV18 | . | TGTGCCAGCTCACGTACAGGGGCCGCGTCTTCACCCCTCCACTTT | CASSRTGAASSPLHF
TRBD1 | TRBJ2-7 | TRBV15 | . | TGTGCCACCAGCCTACGACAGGGGGCTTCCTACGAGCAGTACTTC | CATSLRQGASYEQYF
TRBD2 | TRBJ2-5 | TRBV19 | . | TGTGCCAGTAGTTTTATGGTAGCGGGTTCCGAAGAGACCCAGTACTTC | CASSFMVAGSEETQYF
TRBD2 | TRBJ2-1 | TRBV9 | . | TGTGCCAGCAGCGTAGGAGGGACTAGTTTTTACAATGAGCAGTTCTTC | CASSVGGTSFYNEQFF
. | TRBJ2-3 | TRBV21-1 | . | TGTGCCAGCAGCAAGCCCAGGGCAGATACGCAGTATTTT | CASSKPRADTQYF
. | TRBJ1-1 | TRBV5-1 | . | TGCGCCAGCAGCGCCGAGGGGCACACTGAAGCTTTCTTT | CASSAEGHTEAFF
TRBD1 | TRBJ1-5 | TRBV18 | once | TGTGCCAGCTCAAGCGGACAGGGTAGGAGTCAGCCCCAGCATTTT | CASSSGQGRSQPQHF
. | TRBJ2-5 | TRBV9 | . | TGTGCCAGCAGCCCCCAAGGGCTACTCCAAGAGACCCAGTACTTC | CASSPQGLLQETQYF
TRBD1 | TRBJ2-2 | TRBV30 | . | TGTGCCTGGAGTGGTCGATCTCACAGGGGCACCGGGGAGCTGTTTTTT | CAWSGRSHRGTGELFF
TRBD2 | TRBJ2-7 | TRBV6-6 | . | TGTGCCAGCAGCCGGGGGGACTTATCCTACGAGCAGTACTTC | CASSRGDLSYEQYF
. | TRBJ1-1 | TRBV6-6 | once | TGTGCCAGCAGTTTAGGGTTACCCCACTCTGAAGCTTTCTTT | CASSLGLPHSEAFF
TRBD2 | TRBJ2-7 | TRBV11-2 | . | TGTGCCAGCAGCTTAGCTAGCGGGCGAACCTACGAGCAGTACTTC | CASSLASGRTYEQYF
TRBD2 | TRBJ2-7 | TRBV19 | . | TGTGCCAGTAGTATAGTATGGGGACTAGCGGAGAACTACGAGCAGTACTTC | CASSIVWGLAENYEQYF
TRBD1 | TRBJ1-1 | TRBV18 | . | TGTGCCAGCTCAGCCCGGACAGGGCAGGGGACTGAAGCTTTCTTT | CASSARTGQGTEAFF
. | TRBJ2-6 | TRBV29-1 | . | TGCAGCGTTAAAAACAGAACAGGGTCTGGGGCCAACGTCCTGACTTTC | CSVKNRTGSGANVLTF
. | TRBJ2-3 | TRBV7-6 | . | TGTGCCAGCAGCTTAGGACCCTACGGTACGCAGTATTTT | CASSLGPYGTQYF
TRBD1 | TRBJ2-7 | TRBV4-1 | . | TGCGCCAGCAGCCACCGGGACAGGGGGCGTTGGGAGCAGTACTTC | CASSHRDRGRWEQYF
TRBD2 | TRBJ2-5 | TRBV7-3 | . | TGTGCCAGCAGCCTTAGCGGGGGAGGGACCCAGTACTTC | CASSLSGGGTQYF
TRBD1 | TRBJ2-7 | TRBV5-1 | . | TGCGCCAGCAGGAATGTCGGGACAGGGTCCTACGAGCAGTACTTC | CASRNVGTGSYEQYF
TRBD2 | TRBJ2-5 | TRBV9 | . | TGTGCCAGCAGCGTAGATCCAGCGGGGGCACAAGAGACCCAGTACTTC | CASSVDPAGAQETQYF
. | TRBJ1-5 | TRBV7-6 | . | TGTGCCAGCAGCTTAGGACAGGTAAATCAGCCCCAGCATTTT | CASSLGQVNQPQHF
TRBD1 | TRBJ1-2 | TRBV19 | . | TGTGCCAGTAGTATGGTCGACAGGGGAAATGGCTACACCTTC | CASSMVDRGNGYTF
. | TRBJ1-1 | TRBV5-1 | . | TGCGCCAGCAGCTCCGGACGGATGAACACTGAAGCTTTCTTT | CASSSGRMNTEAFF
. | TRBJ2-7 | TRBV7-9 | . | TGTGCCAGCAGCTTAGAGTGGGACCACGAGCAGTACTTC | CASSLEWDHEQYF
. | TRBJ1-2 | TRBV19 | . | TGTGCCAGTAGTATGCCCCGGACCGTCAACTATGGCTACACCTTC | CASSMPRTVNYGYTF
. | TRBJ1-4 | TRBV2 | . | TGTGCCAGCAGTGATTCGCTGGGATTGGGCGAAAAACTGTTTTTT | CASSDSLGLGEKLFF
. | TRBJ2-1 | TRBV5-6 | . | TGTGCCAGCCTGTCCTACAATGAGCAGTTCTTC | CASLSYNEQFF
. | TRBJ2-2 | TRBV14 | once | TGTGCCAGCAGCCAAGACCCCGTAGGGTCTAATTCCGGGGAGCTGTTTTTT | CASSQDPVGSNSGELFF
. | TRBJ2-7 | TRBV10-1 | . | TGCGCCAGCAGTGAGTTAAGGGACCCAGCCTACGAGCAGTACTTC | CASSELRDPAYEQYF
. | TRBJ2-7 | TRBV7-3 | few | TGTGCCAGTCCAAGAAAGGGGGGCGGTCTAAGCCCTCTCTACGAGCAGTACTTC | CASPRKGGGLSPLYEQYF
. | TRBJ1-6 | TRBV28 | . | TGTGCCAGCAGTCCAGACAGAAGGTATAATTCACCCCTCCACTTT | CASSPDRRYNSPLHF
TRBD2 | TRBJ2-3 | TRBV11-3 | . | TGTGCCAGCAGCTTAGATCTTATCCTAGCGGGGGACCCCACAGATACGCAGTATTTT | CASSLDLILAGDPTDTQYF
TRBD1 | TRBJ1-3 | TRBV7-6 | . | TGTGCCAGCAGCCCCGGGACAGGGGGAAACACCATATATTTT | CASSPGTGGNTIYF
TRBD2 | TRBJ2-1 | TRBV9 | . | TGTGCCAGCAGCGTAGCGGCGGGGGTCTACAATGAGCAGTTCTTC | CASSVAAGVYNEQFF
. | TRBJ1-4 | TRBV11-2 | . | TGTGCCAGCAGCCCAGCCGGGCGGACCGAAAAACTGTTTTTT | CASSPAGRTEKLFF
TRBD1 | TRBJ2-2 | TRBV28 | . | TGTGCCAGCAGTTTAGCAGGGGGATCCACCGGGGAGCTGTTTTTT | CASSLAGGSTGELFF